The next 9 T cell receptor beta chains were all read from a single sample in a study of a mutant IDH1 vaccine in newly diagnosed glioma. Assay: immunoSEQ multiplex PCR; the TCRdb copy retains only in-frame clones and omits some. The data contain more than 25,000 clones, approximately 90% of them singletons. Time point denoted: week 5, during vaccination. One vaccine dose held 300 ug of mutant IDH1 20-mer peptide and came with topical imiquimod. The antigens these receptors bind are not known. The source was peripheral blood mononuclear cells (PBMCs), collected from a glioma patient whose treatment included an IDH1 peptide vaccine. The receptors stem from a woman between 35 and 50 years old with glioma. Some clones in this sample may be carry-over from other donors' samples.

The gene calls are TRBV2 and TRBJ1-1; a weak D match, TRBD1 (5 bases). This CDR3 has 13 residues. Germline CDR1 and CDR2: SNHLY and FYNNEI. The V end lost 6 bases, the J end lost 4 bases, and 12 bases lay between the germline ends. CDR3 coding DNA: TGTGCCAGCAGGGATTTCGGGGGCACTGAAGCTTTCTTT. Its translation is CASRDFGGTEAFF.

Only one count was recorded for this clone. The genes are TRBV29-1 and TRBJ2-1, with a possible D match to TRBD2 (5 bases). The CDR3 is 14 amino acids. Trimming removed 2 bases from V and 10 bases from J, with 18 bases in between. Germline values: CDR1 SQVTM, CDR2 ANQGSEA. The chain's CDR3 is CSVEPSASFQEQFF. CDR3 DNA sequence: TGCAGCGTTGAACCTTCCGCTAGCTTCCAAGAGCAGTTCTTC.

The chain couples TRBV28 to TRBJ1-2; no definite D call. Germline lookup yields CDR1 MDHEN and CDR2 SYDVKM. There are 11 residues in the CDR3. Trimming took off 4 bases at V and 4 bases at J, with 4 bases between the two ends. The CDR3 here is CASSSPYGYTF. In DNA, the CDR3 is TGTGCCAGCAGTTCTCCCTATGGCTACACCTTC.

The sample holds one count of this clone. The rearrangement joins TRBV10-3 to TRBJ2-1; D remains ambiguous. Germline V CDR1 and CDR2: ENHRY, SYGVKD. This CDR3 region has 15 residues. V was shortened by 0 bases and J by 4 bases, with 10 bases between the two germline ends. The CDR3 sequence is CAISESASTYNEQFF. The CDR3 DNA reads TGTGCCATCAGTGAGTCGGCCAGCACGTACAATGAGCAGTTCTTC.

This clone was observed a single time. This chain joins TRBV13 and TRBJ1-1; unclear D gene. The CDR3 is made up of 12 amino acids. V was cut by 5 bases and J by 8 bases, with 12 bases left in between. Germline V lookup: CDR1 PRHDT, CDR2 FYEKMQ (reference sequence). The CDR3 sequence is CASSQPGIEAFF. For the CDR3, the DNA is TGTGCCAGCAGCCAACCAGGAATCGAAGCTTTCTTT.

This clone occurred a few times. This chain links TRBV10-1 with TRBJ1-5; tentative D call: TRBD1 (6 bases). Between the trimmed V and J ends, which lost 9 bases and 2 bases, there was a span of 20 bases. CDR3 size: 16 residues. CDR1 WNHNN and CDR2 SYGVQD come from the germline V gene (reference sequence). CDR3 in DNA: TGCGCCAGGAAACTTCTCGATCGGACAGGCAATCAGCCCCAGCATTTT. Translation: CARKLLDRTGNQPQHF.

The gene calls are TRBV11-2 and TRBJ2-2; no reliable D call. Trimming took 1 base from V and 5 from J, leaving 8 bases between them. There are 14 residues in the CDR3. CDR1 is SGHAT and CDR2 is FQNNGV in the germline V gene. The CDR3 bases are TGTGCCAGCAGCTTAGGGGCCACAACCGGGGAGCTGTTTTTT. This gives the protein CASSLGATTGELFF. Based on the CDR3 plus reference TRBV11-2 and TRBJ2-2, the full variable domain is EAGVAQSPRYKIIEKRQSVAFWCNPISGHATLYWYQQILGQGPKLLIQFQNNGVVDDSQLPKDRFSAERLKGVDSTLKIQPAKLEDSAVYLCASSLGATTGELFFGEGSRLTVL.

The J gene is TRBJ2-2, the V gene TRBV6-6; 14 bases fit TRBD2. CDR1 MNHNY and CDR2 SVGAGI come from the germline V gene (reference sequence). The CDR3 covers 15 residues. V lost 8 bases, J lost 4 bases, and 3 bases stayed unmatched. CDR3 coding DNA: TGTGCCAGCCGGGGACTAGCGGGAGTCACCGGGGAGCTGTTTTTT. Translation: CASRGLAGVTGELFF.

The rearrangement uses TRBV9 and TRBJ2-1, with unresolved D. This CDR3 is 12 amino acids long. Trimming took 3 bases from V and 10 from J, leaving 11 bases between them. From germline, CDR1 is SGDLS and CDR2 YYNGEE. CDR3 sequence (DNA): TGTGCCAGCAGCGCCACTAATACCGAGCAGTTCTTC. Translation: CASSATNTEQFF.